This T cell receptor (beta chain) was observed in a study of blood T cell repertoires in COVID-19. About the study: The study drew acute and convalescent COVID-19 samples from the United States, Italy and Spain.

Sequenced by immunoSEQ multiplex PCR; TCRdb stores in-frame clones only, minus some. Of 50,000 or so clones listed, 80% to 95% were seen once; the top ten hold over 0.95%. CDR1 and CDR2 from the germline V gene are MNHEY and SMNVEV (reference sequence). Trimming cost V 3 bases and J 4 bases; bases outside gene matches: 1. The CDR3 contains 14 residues. Input material: peripheral blood. The receptor was derived from a man aged 55 to 69 with COVID-19, enrolled during active disease. The chain recombines TRBV27 with TRBJ2-2; 8 bases agree with TRBD2. CDR3: CASSFGTSTGELFF. As DNA, the CDR3 is TGTGCCAGCAGTTTCGGGACTAGCACCGGGGAGCTGTTTTTT.